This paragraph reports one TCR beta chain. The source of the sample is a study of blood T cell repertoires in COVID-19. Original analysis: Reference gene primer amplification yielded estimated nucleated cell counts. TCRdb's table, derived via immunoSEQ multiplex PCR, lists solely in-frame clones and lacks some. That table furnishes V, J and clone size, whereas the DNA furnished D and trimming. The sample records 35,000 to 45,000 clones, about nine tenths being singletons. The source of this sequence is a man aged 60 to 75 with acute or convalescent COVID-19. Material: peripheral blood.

The CDR3 loop is CASSPLSANTEAFF. DNA for the CDR3: TGTGCCAGCAGCCCGTTGAGCGCCAACACTGAAGCTTTCTTT. The chain joins TRBV7-8 to TRBJ1-1; D is undetermined. V shed 5 bases and J shed 2 bases, with 12 bases lying between them. Looked up from germline, CDR1 is SGHVS and CDR2 is FQNEAQ. This CDR3 is 14 amino acids long. The full variable domain, rest sourced from reference TRBV7-8 and TRBJ1-1, is GAGVSQSPRYKVAKRGQDVALRCDPISGHVSLFWYQQALGQGPEFLTYFQNEAQLDKSGLPSDRFFAERPEGSVSTLKIQRTQQEDSAVYLCASSPLSANTEAFFGQGTRLTVV.